A single sample gave rise to the 8 T cell receptor beta chains below, sequenced in a study of CD8 T cells in ankylosing spondylitis. TCRdb called the 5' RACE reads again in MiXCR, with one record for every CDR3 protein. The sample comprises some 120,000 distinct CDR3 sequences, approximately 15% of which are singletons, and approximately 3.1% rests with the top ten. The material sequenced was blood, either unsorted or a sorted T cell fraction (not recorded which). Every receptor here comes from a female donor with ankylosing spondylitis or in good health (not recorded which).

This clonotype was recorded many times. V and J are TRBV20-1 and TRBJ2-7; 9 bases agree with TRBD1. The V gene end was trimmed by 5 bases and the J gene end by 3 bases; junction bases not matched to a gene: 11. Germline-derived CDR1 and CDR2 are DFQATT and SNEGSKA (reference sequence). The CDR3 consists of 15 residues. The CDR3 DNA reads as TGCAGTGCTCAACAGGGGGCCGTCGGGGACTACGAGCAGTACTTC. Translating it yields CSAQQGAVGDYEQYF.

The chain recombines TRBV5-1 with TRBJ1-5; the match to TRBD1 covers 12 bases. Germline CDR1 SGHRS, CDR2 YFSETQ. The CDR3 runs 15 residues. The V gene end was trimmed by 4 bases and the J gene end by 5 bases; junction bases not matched to a gene: 4. The CDR3 protein is CASSIGTGGHQPQHF. CDR3 in DNA: TGCGCCAGCAGCATTGGGACAGGGGGCCATCAGCCCCAGCATTTT. Full variable domain (rest looked up from reference TRBV5-1 and TRBJ1-5): KAGVTQTPRYLIKTRGQQVTLSCSPISGHRSVSWYQQTPGQGLQFLFEYFSETQRNKGNFPGRFSGRQFSNSRSEMNVSTLELGDSALYLCASSIGTGGHQPQHFGDGTRLSIL.

This chain's CDR3 is CASSQGYSGRKETGELFF. CDR3 DNA sequence: TGTGCCAGCAGCCAAGGGTACAGCGGGAGAAAAGAGACCGGGGAGCTGTTTTTT. V and J are TRBV14 and TRBJ2-2, with TRBD2 matching 8 bases. V lost 1 base, J lost 5 bases, and 12 bases stayed unmatched. Germline V gives CDR1 SGHDN, CDR2 FVKESK. The CDR3 length is 18 residues. Using reference TRBV14 and TRBJ2-2 for the parts outside the CDR3, the full variable domain is EAGVTQFPSHSVIEKGQTVTLRCDPISGHDNLYWYRRVMGKEIKFLLHFVKESKQDESGMPNNRFLAERTGGTYSTLKVQPAELEDSGVYFCASSQGYSGRKETGELFFGEGSRLTVL.

This clonotype was observed a single time. The DNA for the CDR3 is TGTGCCAGCAGGTTGGGAGAATACACTGAAGCTTTCTTT. Its protein is CASRLGEYTEAFF. The chain carries TRBV7-8 and TRBJ1-1; no firm D call. The CDR3 loop spans 13 amino acids. V was trimmed by 6 bases and J by 3 bases, leaving 11 bases between them. Germline V gene sequence: CDR1 SGHVS, CDR2 FQNEAQ.

This clonotype was recorded at least ten times. The genes are TRBV3-1 and TRBJ2-7; 11 bases are shared with TRBD2. Germline lookup yields CDR1 LGHDT and CDR2 YNNKEL (reference sequence). V was clipped by 5 bases and J by 7 bases; unmatched bases: 10. The CDR3 covers 15 residues. The CDR3 region has the DNA TGTGCCAGCAGCGAGTTAGCGGGGGGGCCTCGAGAGCAGTACTTC. Amino acids: CASSELAGGPREQYF.

This clonotype was picked up many times. The chain links TRBV29-1 to TRBJ2-7; perhaps TRBD2 as D (6 bases). Germline V CDR1 and CDR2: SQVTM, ANQGSEA. The CDR3 spans 12 residues. Trimming shortened V by 4 bases and J by 1 base, and 8 bases separated the two germline ends. This chain's CDR3 is CSVAGESYEQYF. DNA of the CDR3: TGCAGCGTTGCGGGGGAGTCCTACGAGCAGTACTTC.

There are many counts of this clonotype. The chain joins TRBV20-1 to TRBJ2-1, with 9 bases aligning to TRBD2. Germline lookup yields CDR1 DFQATT and CDR2 SNEGSKA (reference sequence). The CDR3 loop spans 16 amino acids. Trimming cost V 3 bases and J 0 bases; bases outside gene matches: 6. Here the CDR3 DNA reads TGCAGTGCTAGTCAGCTAGCGGGGAGCTCCTACAATGAGCAGTTCTTC. Its protein is CSASQLAGSSYNEQFF.

The CDR3 spells CASSQDFDRSNSYEQYF. The CDR3, as DNA: TGTGCCAGCAGCCAAGACTTTGACAGGTCGAACTCCTACGAGCAGTACTTC. This rearrangement joins TRBV3-1 to TRBJ2-7, with D perhaps matching TRBD1 (6 bases). There are 17 residues in the CDR3. Germline-derived CDR1 and CDR2 are LGHDT and YNNKEL (reference sequence). V lost 0 bases to trimming and J lost 0 bases, with 15 bases between them.